This T cell receptor (beta chain) was captured by sequencing in a study of tumor-infiltrating lymphocytes in primary liver carcinoma. Germline lookup yields CDR1 LGHNA and CDR2 YSLEER. The CDR3 runs to 13 residues. For this clonotype: One end of the junction does not line up with germline, which may come from a read error.

Priming with a constant-region primer yielded TCR beta cDNA from about 500 ng total RNA. Researchers made the TCR beta libraries by running three nested multiplex PCR rounds with slightly modified ARM-PCR. Amplification in the first two PCR rounds was performed using TRBV1-TRBV30 forward primers and a C-beta reverse primer for approximately 10 cycles each. A single record per CDR3 protein comes from TCRdb applying MiXCR to the multiplex PCR reads. The data show 250,000 to 400,000 distinct CDR3 sequences, around three fifths seen once. Alongside blood RNA obtained from unsorted whole blood, germline DNA was also extracted.

The TCR comes from a man aged 40-55 years with primary liver carcinoma and hepatitis B virus infection. Sequencing used peripheral blood. The chain recombines TRBV4-3 with TRBJ1-2; no firm D call. CDR3 DNA: TGCGCCAGTAGCCAAGATCTCTCGGATGACTACACCTTC. Its protein product is CASSQDLSDDYTF.